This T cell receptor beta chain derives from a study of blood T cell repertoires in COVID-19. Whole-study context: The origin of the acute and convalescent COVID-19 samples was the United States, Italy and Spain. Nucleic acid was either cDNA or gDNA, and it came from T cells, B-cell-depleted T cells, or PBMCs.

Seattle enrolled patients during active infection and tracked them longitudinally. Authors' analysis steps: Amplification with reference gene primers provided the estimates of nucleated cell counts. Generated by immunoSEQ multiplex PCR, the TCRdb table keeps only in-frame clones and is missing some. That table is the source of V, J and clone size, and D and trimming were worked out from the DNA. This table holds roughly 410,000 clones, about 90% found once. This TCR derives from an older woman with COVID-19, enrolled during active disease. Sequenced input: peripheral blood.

Here the CDR3 DNA reads TGTGCCAGCAGTTTATACTTGGTCGAGGGGGCGTCCAAAAACATTCAGTACTTC. Its protein is CASSLYLVEGASKNIQYF. The chain couples TRBV28 to TRBJ2-4; 7 nucleotides agree with TRBD1. From germline, CDR1 is MDHEN and CDR2 SYDVKM. The CDR3 covers 18 residues. V trimming: 1 base; J trimming: 2 bases; junction bases outside the gene matches: 11.